This entry features one TCR beta chain sequence. Its matching antigen is unknown. Sequencing used immunoSEQ multiplex PCR; TCRdb keeps in-frame clones, though not all of them. The sample comprises around 91,000 clones, 85% to 90% of which are singletons, and approximately 4.9% rests with the top ten. Those with chemo-refractory metastatic non-small-cell lung cancer were treated with focal radiation combined with CTLA-4 blockade using ipilimumab. The sample belongs to a study of radiotherapy plus CTLA-4 blockade in lung cancer. Study details: An objective response was seen in around 17% of patients, and disease control in less than 35%. Study-level findings and limits: How blood T cell clones changed early, along with interferon-beta, reportedly forecast response best. Peripheral blood showed expansion of tumor-derived TCR clones after radiotherapy and ipilimumab.

Germline V gives CDR1 KGHSH, CDR2 LQKENI. The CDR3 has 19 residues. The trim removed 1 base at V and 0 bases at J, leaving 10 bases unmatched. The chain has TRBV18 and TRBJ1-3; 9 nucleotides match TRBD1. Sequenced material: peripheral blood, taken from a patient treated with radiotherapy plus ipilimumab. This receptor was identified in a human donor with non-small cell lung cancer that progressed on radiotherapy plus ipilimumab. The DNA of the CDR3 is TGTGCCAGCTCACCACTCTGGGGACAGGGCGAAATCTCTGGAAACACCATATATTTT. Translation gives CASSPLWGQGEISGNTIYF.